The rows below give T cell receptor beta chains drawn from one sample of a study of response to subunit inactivated influenza vaccine. Each CDR3 protein is one row after TCRdb ran MiXCR on the RT-PCR reads. In the table there are hundreds of thousands of distinct CDR3 sequences, 12% of which are singletons. Material: PBMCs from blood, obtained on the day of vaccination. The receptor source for this set is a man aged 45-65 years who received an inactivated influenza vaccine. CDR3s include the opening cysteine and the closing phenylalanine or tryptophan. The order of the fields is V gene, D gene, J gene, clone size, CDR3 protein, CDR3 DNA. The D gene is left open where the match is weak. Part of the rows lack a size; the others show once, few, many or a class for expanded clones.

V gene: TRBV6-2/TRBV6-3; D gene: TRBD1; J gene: TRBJ2-1; clone size: many; CDR3 protein: CASSYGTGGDEQFF; CDR3 DNA: TGTGCCAGCAGTTACGGGACAGGTGGAGATGAGCAGTTCTTC
V gene: TRBV12-3/TRBV12-4; D gene: NA; J gene: TRBJ1-2; clone size: NA; CDR3 protein: CASSLNVRYGYTF; CDR3 DNA: TGTGCCAGCAGTTTGAACGTACGGTATGGCTACACCTTC
V gene: TRBV20-1; D gene: TRBD1; J gene: TRBJ2-6; clone size: many; CDR3 protein: CSARTQDRGLTYSGANVLTF; CDR3 DNA: TGCAGTGCTAGAACACAAGACAGGGGGCTAACCTACTCTGGGGCCAACGTCCTGACTTTC
V gene: TRBV5-5; D gene: NA; J gene: TRBJ2-7; clone size: few; CDR3 protein: CASRVGPSYEQYF; CDR3 DNA: TGTGCCAGTAGAGTTGGACCCTCCTACGAGCAGTACTTC
V gene: TRBV20-1; D gene: NA; J gene: TRBJ1-2; clone size: NA; CDR3 protein: CSARDPDTDYGYTF; CDR3 DNA: TGCAGTGCTAGAGACCCAGACACGGACTATGGCTACACCTTC
V gene: TRBV21-1; D gene: NA; J gene: TRBJ1-4; clone size: many; CDR3 protein: CASSKGGPYEKLFF; CDR3 DNA: TGTGCCAGCAGCAAAGGGGGACCCTATGAAAAACTGTTTTTT
V gene: TRBV7-2; D gene: NA; J gene: TRBJ2-3; clone size: many; CDR3 protein: CASSPEIFAQYF; CDR3 DNA: TGTGCCAGCAGCCCCGAGATCTTTGCGCAGTATTTT
V gene: TRBV29-1; D gene: NA; J gene: TRBJ2-5; clone size: NA; CDR3 protein: CSARVRLETQYF; CDR3 DNA: TGCAGCGCGAGGGTTCGCCTTGAGACCCAGTACTTC
V gene: TRBV20-1; D gene: TRBD2; J gene: TRBJ2-7; clone size: many; CDR3 protein: CSAKPGTSVTYEQYF; CDR3 DNA: TGCAGTGCTAAGCCCGGGACTAGCGTAACCTACGAGCAGTACTTC
V gene: TRBV4-3; D gene: NA; J gene: TRBJ2-2; clone size: few; CDR3 protein: CASSQASVRPGELFF; CDR3 DNA: TGCGCCAGCAGCCAAGCGAGCGTTCGCCCCGGGGAGCTGTTTTTT
V gene: TRBV20-1; D gene: NA; J gene: TRBJ1-4; clone size: few; CDR3 protein: CSAINRARNEKLFF; CDR3 DNA: TGCAGTGCTATAAACAGGGCCCGAAATGAAAAACTGTTTTTT
V gene: TRBV20-1; D gene: TRBD2; J gene: TRBJ2-1; clone size: few; CDR3 protein: CSARDPAGVDNEQFF; CDR3 DNA: TGCAGTGCTAGAGATCCAGCGGGAGTGGACAATGAGCAGTTCTTC
V gene: TRBV6-1; D gene: NA; J gene: TRBJ1-5; clone size: many; CDR3 protein: CASSEIGAGGNQPQHF; CDR3 DNA: TGTGCCAGCAGTGAAATAGGGGCGGGAGGCAATCAGCCCCAGCATTTT
V gene: TRBV5-5; D gene: NA; J gene: TRBJ2-6; clone size: few; CDR3 protein: CASSWGVSSGANVLTF; CDR3 DNA: TGTGCCAGCAGCTGGGGGGTGTCCTCTGGGGCCAACGTCCTGACTTTC
V gene: TRBV11-1; D gene: NA; J gene: TRBJ2-3; clone size: NA; CDR3 protein: CASSFGHHTDTQYF; CDR3 DNA: TGTGCCAGCAGCTTCGGACACCACACAGATACGCAGTATTTT
V gene: TRBV4-3; D gene: TRBD1; J gene: TRBJ2-2; clone size: few; CDR3 protein: CASSRGTGADTGELFF; CDR3 DNA: TGCGCCAGCAGCCGAGGGACAGGGGCGGACACCGGGGAGCTGTTTTTT
V gene: TRBV20-1; D gene: NA; J gene: TRBJ2-1; clone size: few; CDR3 protein: CSAWEASYNEQFF; CDR3 DNA: TGCAGTGCTTGGGAGGCGTCCTACAATGAGCAGTTCTTC